The sequence of this T cell receptor beta chain was determined in a study of cytomegalovirus exposure and HLA in healthy donors. Per the germline V gene, CDR1 is SGHTA and CDR2 is FQGTGA. CDR3 length: 14 residues. V dropped 5 bases and J dropped 4 bases, with 14 bases sitting between them. This clone turned up a few times. Its antigen is currently unknown. Study conclusions and caveats: The records held CMV serostatus as the only immune exposure information.

The PCR employed 60 Vbeta primers together with 13 Jbeta primers. Measured with immunoSEQ multiplex PCR; TCRdb has only the in-frame clones, and not every one. The sample contains about 160,000 clones, roughly 70% of which appear only once. The sample taken for sequencing was PBMCs. The chain combines TRBV7-3 with TRBJ1-1; D might be TRBD1 (6 bases). The clonotype comes from a woman aged 30 to 39 in good health and CMV-seronegative. The CDR3 is CASSLQGTGTEAFF. The CDR3 nucleotides are TGTGCCAGCAGCCTCCAGGGGACGGGCACTGAAGCTTTCTTT.